Presented here are 14 T cell receptor beta chains from one specimen sequenced in a study of blood T cell repertoires in COVID-19. Method: immunoSEQ multiplex PCR; TCRdb's copy keeps in-frame clones and lacks some. The top ten clones hold 7.5% to 10% of a sample with some 200,000 clones, about 81% of them seen once. Sequencing was performed on PBMCs or T cells enriched from blood (not recorded which). These receptor sequences come from a man aged 40-49 years who had recovered from COVID-19.

This chain connects TRBV12-3 or TRBV12-4 to TRBJ1-2; tentative D call: TRBD1 (5 bases). The CDR3 consists of 13 residues. Trimming removed 2 bases at V and 7 bases at J, with 11 bases between. The CDR3 DNA follows: TGTGCCAGCAGTTTATTTGGGGCTGGTGGCTACACCTTC. This sequence encodes CASSLFGAGGYTF.

This clone has only a few counts. The chain uses TRBV9 and TRBJ1-1; D unclear. Trimming left V 2 bases short and J 3 bases short, with 14 bases between. Germline lookup yields CDR1 SGDLS and CDR2 YYNGEE. CDR3 length: 15 amino acids. The CDR3 here is CASSVRAEVYTEAFF. The CDR3 coding sequence is TGTGCCAGCAGCGTTAGAGCGGAGGTTTACACTGAAGCTTTCTTT.

The chain couples TRBV5-1 to TRBJ2-3, with 12 bases lining up with TRBD2. The germline gives CDR1 SGHRS, CDR2 YFSETQ. This CDR3 is 15 amino acids long. V lost 7 bases, J lost 3 bases, and 6 bases stayed unmatched. CDR3 amino acids: CASHTGTSGTDTQYF. The CDR3 DNA reads as TGCGCCAGCCACACCGGGACTAGCGGGACAGATACGCAGTATTTT. Based on the CDR3 plus reference TRBV5-1 and TRBJ2-3, the full variable domain is KAGVTQTPRYLIKTRGQQVTLSCSPISGHRSVSWYQQTPGQGLQFLFEYFSETQRNKGNFPGRFSGRQFSNSRSEMNVSTLELGDSALYLCASHTGTSGTDTQYFGPGTRLTVL.

This chain links TRBV19 with TRBJ2-4, with TRBD2 matching 8 bases. V lost 7 bases and J lost 7; bases outside the gene matches: 9. The CDR3 has 14 residues. The V gene's germline CDR1 is LNHDA and CDR2 SQIVND (reference sequence). The CDR3: CASIPAGVRNIQYF. CDR3 nucleotides: TGTGCCAGTATCCCAGCGGGGGTGAGGAACATTCAGTACTTC.

The chain recombines TRBV27 with TRBJ1-4; unclear D gene. The CDR3 has 15 amino acids. V lost 4 bases, J lost 0 bases, and 9 bases lay in between. Germline CDR1 is MNHEY and CDR2 is SMNVEV (reference sequence). CDR3 coding DNA: TGTGCCAGCAGTTATGTGCGGGCAACTAATGAAAAACTGTTTTTT. This codes for CASSYVRATNEKLFF.

The chain couples TRBV4-1 to TRBJ2-1; weak D call: TRBD1 (6 bases). CDR1 is MGHRA and CDR2 is YSYEKL in the germline V gene. Trimming pared 1 base from V and 4 bases from J, leaving 17 bases between. The CDR3 runs to 17 residues. Here the CDR3 reads CASSQGGSGERYNEQFF. In DNA form, the CDR3 reads TGCGCCAGCAGCCAAGGGGGGTCAGGGGAGAGGTACAATGAGCAGTTCTTC.

Only a few counts were recorded for this clone. The gene calls are TRBV30 and TRBJ1-1; the D is unclear. From germline, CDR1 is GTSNPN and CDR2 SVGIG (reference sequence). Trimming took 5 bases from V and 1 from J, leaving 8 bases between them. This CDR3 is built from 12 residues. The CDR3 nucleotides read TGTGCCTGGGTTCCATGGAACACTGAAGCTTTCTTT. Its translation is CAWVPWNTEAFF.

The chain recombines TRBV10-3 with TRBJ2-7; TRBD1 aligns across 10 bases. The CDR3 sequence is 14 residues long. Germline trimming cut 6 bases from V and 2 bases from J; bases unmatched to any gene: 4. Germline V gene lookup returns CDR1 ENHRY and CDR2 SYGVKD. CDR3 nucleotide sequence: TGTGCCATCAGGGGGGGGACAGGGGCCTACGAGCAGTACTTC. Encoded protein: CAIRGGTGAYEQYF.

This clone was seen just once. V gene TRBV12-3 or TRBV12-4 combines with J gene TRBJ2-7; tentative D call: TRBD1 (6 bases). This CDR3 contains 13 residues. The V gene lost 2 bases and the J gene lost 1 base, with 6 bases spanning the gap. CDR3 protein: CASSLQGSYEQYF. CDR3 bases: TGTGCCAGCAGTTTACAGGGGTCCTACGAGCAGTACTTC.

The chain uses TRBV5-6 and TRBJ1-1; 11 bases are a match to TRBD1. CDR1 is SGHDT and CDR2 is YYEEEE in the germline V gene. This CDR3 is 16 amino acids long. The V and J ends lost 3 bases and 4 bases, in that order; junction bases with no gene match: 8. The DNA of the CDR3 is TGTGCCAGCAGCTCCGGACAGGGGGCGCCGGGCACTGAAGCTTTCTTT. This sequence encodes CASSSGQGAPGTEAFF. Full variable domain (rest looked up from reference TRBV5-6 and TRBJ1-1): DAGVTQSPTHLIKTRGQQVTLRCSPKSGHDTVSWYQQALGQGPQFIFQYYEEEERQRGNFPDRFSGHQFPNYSSELNVNALLLGDSALYLCASSSGQGAPGTEAFFGQGTRLTVV.

The gene calls are TRBV24-1 and TRBJ2-3, with D possibly being TRBD1 (6 bases). Germline V gene lookup returns CDR1 KGHDR and CDR2 SFDVKD. This CDR3 spans 13 amino acids. V lost 4 bases and J 9 bases, leaving 13 bases between the germline ends. CDR3 bases: TGTGCCACCAGTGAACAGGGTTGGGGAACGCAGTATTTT. Translation: CATSEQGWGTQYF.

The V gene is TRBV4-1, the J gene TRBJ1-5; D is ambiguous. Germline V gene lookup returns CDR1 MGHRA and CDR2 YSYEKL. CDR3 length: 14 residues. Trimming removed 0 bases at V and 7 bases at J, with 10 bases between. CDR3 in DNA: TGCGCCAGCAGCCAAGATCATTACAGCCAGCCCCAGCATTTT. Its protein is CASSQDHYSQPQHF.

The rearrangement links TRBV18 to TRBJ2-1; the D gene is possibly TRBD2 (6 bases). V lost 0 bases to trimming and J lost 3 bases, with 9 bases between them. This CDR3 spans 15 amino acids. Germline V gene lookup returns CDR1 KGHSH and CDR2 LQKENI. CDR3 bases: TGTGCCAGCTCACCACCAATCGGGGGCTACAATGAGCAGTTCTTC. It encodes CASSPPIGGYNEQFF.

J is TRBJ1-2 and V is TRBV2, with 7 bases lining up with TRBD1. Germline V gene lookup returns CDR1 SNHLY and CDR2 FYNNEI. Trimming took 8 bases from V and 4 from J; bases not matched to a gene: 13. The CDR3 sequence is 15 residues long. CDR3 loop: CASGEDRIVGYGYTF. CDR3 DNA: TGTGCCAGCGGGGAGGACAGGATTGTCGGCTATGGCTACACCTTC.